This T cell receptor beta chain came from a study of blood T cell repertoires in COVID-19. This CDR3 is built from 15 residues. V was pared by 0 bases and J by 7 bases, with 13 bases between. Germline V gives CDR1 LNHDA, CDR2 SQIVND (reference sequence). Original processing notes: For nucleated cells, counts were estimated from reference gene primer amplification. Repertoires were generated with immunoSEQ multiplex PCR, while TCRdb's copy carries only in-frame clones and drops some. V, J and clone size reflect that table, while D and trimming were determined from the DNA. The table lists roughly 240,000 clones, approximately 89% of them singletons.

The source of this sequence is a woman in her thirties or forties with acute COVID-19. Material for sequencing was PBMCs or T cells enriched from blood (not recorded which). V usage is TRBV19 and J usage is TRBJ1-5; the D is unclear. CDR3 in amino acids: CASSIDQGVGQPQHF. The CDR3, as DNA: TGTGCCAGTAGTATAGATCAAGGAGTTGGCCAGCCCCAGCATTTT.